This T cell receptor (beta chain) originates from a study of blood T cell repertoires in COVID-19. Study summary: Acute and convalescent COVID-19 specimens originated in the United States, Italy and Spain.

Per germline, CDR1 KGHSH and CDR2 LQKENI. V dropped 8 bases and J dropped 6 bases, with 10 bases sitting between them. The CDR3 contains 11 residues. Original handling: Researchers report that nucleated cell counts were estimated from reference gene primer amplification. Libraries were prepared by immunoSEQ multiplex PCR; TCRdb keeps only in-frame clonotypes and omits some of them. The V and J calls and clone size were taken over from that table, and D and trimming were inferred from the DNA. This repertoire shows roughly 180,000 clones, roughly three quarters found once; its top ten account for roughly 8.8%.

The specimen was peripheral blood. This receptor was obtained from a woman between 50 and 59 years old with active or convalescent COVID-19. V and J are TRBV18 and TRBJ1-2, with unresolved D. The CDR3 sequence: CASPSKNGYTF. In DNA, the CDR3 is TGTGCCAGCCCCTCTAAGAATGGCTACACCTTC.